This T cell receptor beta chain was identified in a study of blood T cell repertoires in COVID-19. In the study overall: Acute-phase and convalescent COVID-19 samples originated in the United States, Italy and Spain. PBMCs, B-cell-depleted T cells, or T cells were the source of the cDNA or gDNA that made up the material.

Authors' analysis steps: Cell counts per sample came from amplifying reference gene primers. Profiled with immunoSEQ multiplex PCR; TCRdb holds only in-frame clones, not every one. V and J calls and clone size are copied from that table; D and trimming were computed from the DNA. Of about 86,000 clones in the sample, around 80% were seen once. The ends were cut back, 0 bases at V and 4 bases at J, with 16 bases in the middle. CDR1 and CDR2 (germline): LGHNA, YSLEER. This CDR3 spans 17 amino acids. This clonotype was obtained from a woman older than 75 with active or convalescent COVID-19. The chain has TRBV4-3 and TRBJ1-3; unclear D gene. Sequencing input: peripheral blood. Here the CDR3 reads CASSQDLVGVTGNTIYF. Written as DNA, the CDR3 is TGCGCCAGCAGCCAAGATCTAGTCGGTGTGACGGGAAACACCATATATTTT.